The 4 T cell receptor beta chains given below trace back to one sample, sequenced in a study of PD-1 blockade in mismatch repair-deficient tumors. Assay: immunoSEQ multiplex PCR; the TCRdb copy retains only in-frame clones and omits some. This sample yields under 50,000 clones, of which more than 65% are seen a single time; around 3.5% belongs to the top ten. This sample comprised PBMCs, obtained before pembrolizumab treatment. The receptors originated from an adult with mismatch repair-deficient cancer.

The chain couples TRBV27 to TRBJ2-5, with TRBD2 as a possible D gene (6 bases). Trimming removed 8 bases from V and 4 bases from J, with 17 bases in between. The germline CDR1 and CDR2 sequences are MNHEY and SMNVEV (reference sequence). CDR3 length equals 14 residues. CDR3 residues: CASLGRGKGETQYF. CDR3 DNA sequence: TGTGCCAGCTTGGGTCGCGGGAAGGGAGAGACCCAGTACTTC.

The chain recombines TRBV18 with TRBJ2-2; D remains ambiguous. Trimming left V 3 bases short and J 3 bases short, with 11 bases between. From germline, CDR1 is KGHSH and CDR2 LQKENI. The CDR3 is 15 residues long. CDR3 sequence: CASSPLGTDTGELFF. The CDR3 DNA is TGTGCCAGCTCACCGTTGGGCACTGACACCGGGGAGCTGTTTTTT.

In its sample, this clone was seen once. The DNA of the CDR3 is TGTGCCAGCAGCCCTAACTTTAGCGGCCTCTCAGCTGATACGCAGTATTTT. As protein: CASSPNFSGLSADTQYF. V and J are TRBV7-3 and TRBJ2-3, with D perhaps TRBD2 (6 bases). V dropped 5 bases and J dropped 6 bases, with 24 bases sitting between them. CDR1 SGHTA and CDR2 FQGTGA come from the germline V gene. CDR3 length: 17 residues.

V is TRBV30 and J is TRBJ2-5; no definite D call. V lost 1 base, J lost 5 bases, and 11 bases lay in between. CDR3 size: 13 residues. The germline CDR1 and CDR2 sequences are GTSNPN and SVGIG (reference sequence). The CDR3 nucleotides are TGTGCCTGGAGTGGTCTAGTGCGGGAGACCCAGTACTTC. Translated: CAWSGLVRETQYF.